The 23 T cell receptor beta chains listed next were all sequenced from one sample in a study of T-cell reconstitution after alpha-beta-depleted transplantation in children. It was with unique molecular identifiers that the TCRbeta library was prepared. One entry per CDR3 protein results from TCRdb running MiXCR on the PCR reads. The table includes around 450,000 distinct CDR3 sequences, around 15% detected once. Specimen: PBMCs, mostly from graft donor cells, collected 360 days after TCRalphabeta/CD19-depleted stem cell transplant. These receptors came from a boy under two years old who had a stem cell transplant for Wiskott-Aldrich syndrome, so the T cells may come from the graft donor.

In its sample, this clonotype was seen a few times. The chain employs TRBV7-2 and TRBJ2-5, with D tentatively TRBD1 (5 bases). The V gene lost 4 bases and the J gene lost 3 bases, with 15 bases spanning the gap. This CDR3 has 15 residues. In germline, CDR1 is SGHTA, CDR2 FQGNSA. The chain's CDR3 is CASSSGQGRKETQYF. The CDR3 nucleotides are TGTGCCAGCAGCTCGGGCCAGGGTCGGAAAGAGACCCAGTACTTC.

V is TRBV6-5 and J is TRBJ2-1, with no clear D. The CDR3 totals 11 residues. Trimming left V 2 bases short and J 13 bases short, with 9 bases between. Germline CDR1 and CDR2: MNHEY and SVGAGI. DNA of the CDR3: TGTGCCAGCAGTTACGCGGCTTTCCAGTTCTTC. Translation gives CASSYAAFQFF.

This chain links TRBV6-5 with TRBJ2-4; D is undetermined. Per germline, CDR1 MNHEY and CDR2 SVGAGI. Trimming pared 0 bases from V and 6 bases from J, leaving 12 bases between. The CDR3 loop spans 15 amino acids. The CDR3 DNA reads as TGTGCCAGCAGTTACTCGGGGAACCAGAGAAACATTCAGTACTTC. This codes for CASSYSGNQRNIQYF.

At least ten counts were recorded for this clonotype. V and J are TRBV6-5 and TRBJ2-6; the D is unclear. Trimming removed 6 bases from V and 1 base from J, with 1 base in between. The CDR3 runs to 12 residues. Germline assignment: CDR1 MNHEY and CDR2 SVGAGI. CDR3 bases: TGTGCCAGCAGGTCTGGGGCCAACGTCCTGACTTTC. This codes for CASRSGANVLTF.

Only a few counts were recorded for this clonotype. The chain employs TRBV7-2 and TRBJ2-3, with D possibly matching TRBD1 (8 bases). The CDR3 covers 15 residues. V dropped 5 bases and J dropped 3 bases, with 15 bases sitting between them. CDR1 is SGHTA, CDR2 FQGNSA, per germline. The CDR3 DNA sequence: TGTGCCAGCAGCCGACAACAGGGGGGGACAGATACGCAGTATTTT. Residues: CASSRQQGGTDTQYF.

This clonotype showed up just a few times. The CDR3 region is CASSHPGSGVPTDTQYF. The CDR3 region has the DNA TGTGCCAGCAGCCACCCCGGGAGTGGGGTCCCCACAGATACGCAGTATTTT. The rearrangement joins TRBV6-1 to TRBJ2-3, with D perhaps matching TRBD2 (6 bases). CDR1 and CDR2 from the germline V gene are MNHNS and SASEGT. With 6 bases removed from V and 2 bases from J, the gap between germline ends came to 21 bases. The CDR3 covers 17 residues.

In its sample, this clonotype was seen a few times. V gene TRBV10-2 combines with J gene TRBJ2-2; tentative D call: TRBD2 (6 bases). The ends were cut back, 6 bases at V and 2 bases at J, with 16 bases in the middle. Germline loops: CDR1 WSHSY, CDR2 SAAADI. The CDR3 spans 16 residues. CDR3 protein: CASRGFGGKNTGELFF. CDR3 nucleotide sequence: TGCGCCAGCAGGGGCTTTGGCGGGAAAAACACCGGGGAGCTGTTTTTT.

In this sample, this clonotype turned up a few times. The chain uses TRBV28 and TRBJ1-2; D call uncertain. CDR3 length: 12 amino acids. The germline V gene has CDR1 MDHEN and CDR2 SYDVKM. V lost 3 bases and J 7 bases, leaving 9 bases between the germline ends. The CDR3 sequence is CASSLGSGGYTF. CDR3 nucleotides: TGTGCCAGCAGTTTGGGGAGCGGTGGCTACACCTTC.

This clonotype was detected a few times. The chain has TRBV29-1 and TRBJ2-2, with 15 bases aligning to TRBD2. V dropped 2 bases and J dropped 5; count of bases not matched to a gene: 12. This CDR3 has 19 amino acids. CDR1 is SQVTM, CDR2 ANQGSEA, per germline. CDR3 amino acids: CSVEKVPGLAGGRTGELFF. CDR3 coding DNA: TGCAGCGTTGAAAAAGTCCCGGGACTAGCGGGAGGACGGACCGGGGAGCTGTTTTTT.

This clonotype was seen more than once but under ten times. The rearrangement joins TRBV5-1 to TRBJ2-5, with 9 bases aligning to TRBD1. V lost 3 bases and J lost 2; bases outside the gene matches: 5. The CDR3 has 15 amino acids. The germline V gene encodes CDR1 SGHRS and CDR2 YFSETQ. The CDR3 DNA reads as TGCGCCAGCAGCTGGGGGACAGGGAGGCAAGAGACCCAGTACTTC. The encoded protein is CASSWGTGRQETQYF.

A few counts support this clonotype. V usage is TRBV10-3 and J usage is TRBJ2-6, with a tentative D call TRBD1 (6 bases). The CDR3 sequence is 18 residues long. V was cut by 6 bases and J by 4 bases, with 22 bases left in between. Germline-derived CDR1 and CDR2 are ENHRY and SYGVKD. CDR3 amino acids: CAIRKLPPSGAGANVLTF. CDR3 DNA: TGTGCCATCAGAAAATTACCACCTTCAGGGGCCGGGGCCAACGTCCTGACTTTC.

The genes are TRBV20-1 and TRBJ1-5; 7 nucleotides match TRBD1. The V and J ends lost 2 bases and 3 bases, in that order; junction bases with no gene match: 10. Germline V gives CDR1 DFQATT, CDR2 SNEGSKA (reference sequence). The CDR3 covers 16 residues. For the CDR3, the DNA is TGCAGTGCTAGACCACACCCGGGACAGTTCAATCAGCCCCAGCATTTT. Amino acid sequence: CSARPHPGQFNQPQHF.

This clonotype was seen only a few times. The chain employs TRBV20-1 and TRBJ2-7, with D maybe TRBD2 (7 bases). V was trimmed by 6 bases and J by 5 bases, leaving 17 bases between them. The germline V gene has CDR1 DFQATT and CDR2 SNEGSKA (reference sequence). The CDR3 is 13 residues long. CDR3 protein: CSASLAGANEQYF. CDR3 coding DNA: TGCAGTGCCAGTCTGGCGGGGGCAAACGAGCAGTACTTC.

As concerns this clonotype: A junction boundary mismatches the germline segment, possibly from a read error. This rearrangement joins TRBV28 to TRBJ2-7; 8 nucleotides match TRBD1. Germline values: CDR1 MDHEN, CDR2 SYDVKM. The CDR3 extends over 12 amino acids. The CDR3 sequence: CASSLRGTGSHF. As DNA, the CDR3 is TGTGCCAGCAGTTTACGGGGGACAGGATCACACTTC.

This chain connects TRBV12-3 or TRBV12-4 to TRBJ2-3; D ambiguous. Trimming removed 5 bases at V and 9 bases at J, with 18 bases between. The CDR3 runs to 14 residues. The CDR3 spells CASSPPAEWATQYF. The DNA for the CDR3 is TGTGCCAGCAGTCCCCCGGCGGAGTGGGCCACGCAGTATTTT.

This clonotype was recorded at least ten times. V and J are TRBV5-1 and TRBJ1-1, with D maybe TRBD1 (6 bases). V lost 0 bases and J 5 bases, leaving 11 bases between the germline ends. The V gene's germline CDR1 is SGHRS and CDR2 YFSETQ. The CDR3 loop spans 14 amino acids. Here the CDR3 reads CASSLEGGGTEAFF. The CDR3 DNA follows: TGCGCCAGCAGCTTGGAAGGGGGAGGGACTGAAGCTTTCTTT.

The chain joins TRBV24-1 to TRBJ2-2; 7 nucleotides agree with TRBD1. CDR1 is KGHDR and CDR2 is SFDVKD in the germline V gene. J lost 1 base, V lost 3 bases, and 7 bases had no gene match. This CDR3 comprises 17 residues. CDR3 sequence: CATSDPHGTENTGELFF. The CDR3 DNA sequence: TGTGCCACCAGTGATCCCCATGGGACAGAGAACACCGGGGAGCTGTTTTTT.

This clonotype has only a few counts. The CDR3 nucleotides read TGTGCCAGCAGACCGAGGACAGGGCACTCCTACAATGAGCAGTTCTTC. It encodes CASRPRTGHSYNEQFF. This sequence joins TRBV7-9 and TRBJ2-1, with TRBD1 matching 8 bases. This CDR3 has 16 residues. J lost 0 bases, V lost 6 bases, and 7 bases had no gene match. Germline CDR1 reads SEHNR; CDR2 reads FQNEAQ (reference sequence). Supplemented by reference TRBV7-9 and TRBJ2-1, the full variable domain reads DTGVSQNPRHKITKRGQNVTFRCDPISEHNRLYWYRQTLGQGPEFLTYFQNEAQLEKSRLLSDRFSAERPKGSFSTLEIQRTEQGDSAMYLCASRPRTGHSYNEQFFGPGTRLTVL.

The CDR3 spells CASSQVLGGRANEKLFF. The CDR3 DNA is TGCGCCAGCAGCCAAGTCTTAGGGGGCCGGGCTAATGAAAAACTGTTTTTT. This chain connects TRBV4-3 to TRBJ1-4, with TRBD1 identical over 7 bases. The CDR3 covers 17 residues. The V and J ends lost 1 base and 3 bases, in that order; junction bases with no gene match: 8. The germline CDR1 and CDR2 sequences are LGHNA and YSLEER.

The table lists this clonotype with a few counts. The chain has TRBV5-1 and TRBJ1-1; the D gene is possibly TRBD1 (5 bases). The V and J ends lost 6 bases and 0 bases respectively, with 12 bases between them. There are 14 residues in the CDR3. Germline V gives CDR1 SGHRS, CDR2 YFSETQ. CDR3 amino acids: CASKTVTMNTEAFF. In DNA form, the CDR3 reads TGCGCCAGCAAGACAGTCACTATGAACACTGAAGCTTTCTTT.

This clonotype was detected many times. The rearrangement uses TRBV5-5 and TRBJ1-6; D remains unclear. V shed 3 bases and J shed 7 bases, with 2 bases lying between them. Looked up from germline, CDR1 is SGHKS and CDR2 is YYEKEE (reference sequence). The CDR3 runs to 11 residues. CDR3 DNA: TGTGCCAGCAGCTCGAATTCACCCCTCCACTTT. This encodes CASSSNSPLHF.

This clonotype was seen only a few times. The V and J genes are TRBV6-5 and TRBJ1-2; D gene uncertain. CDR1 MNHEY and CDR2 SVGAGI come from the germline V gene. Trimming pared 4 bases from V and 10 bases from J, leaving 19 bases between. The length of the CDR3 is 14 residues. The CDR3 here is CASSLSRNTMSYTF. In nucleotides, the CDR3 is TGTGCCAGCAGTTTAAGCAGGAATACTATGTCCTACACCTTC.

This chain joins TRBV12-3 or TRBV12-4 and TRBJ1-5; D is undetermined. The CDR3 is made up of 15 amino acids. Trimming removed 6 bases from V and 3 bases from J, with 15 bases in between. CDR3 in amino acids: CASSPFSGHNQPQHF. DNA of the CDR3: TGTGCCAGCAGCCCGTTCTCAGGCCACAATCAGCCCCAGCATTTT.